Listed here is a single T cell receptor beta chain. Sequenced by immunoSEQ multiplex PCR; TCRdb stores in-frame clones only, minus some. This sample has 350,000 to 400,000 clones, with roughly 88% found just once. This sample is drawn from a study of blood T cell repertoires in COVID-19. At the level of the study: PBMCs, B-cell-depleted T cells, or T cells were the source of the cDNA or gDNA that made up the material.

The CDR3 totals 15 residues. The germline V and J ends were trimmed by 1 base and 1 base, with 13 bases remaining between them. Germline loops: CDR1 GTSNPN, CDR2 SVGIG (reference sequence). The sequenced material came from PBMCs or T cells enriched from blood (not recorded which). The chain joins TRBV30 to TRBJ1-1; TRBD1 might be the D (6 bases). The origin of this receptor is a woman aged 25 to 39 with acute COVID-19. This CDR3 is CAWSGPGGRNTEAFF. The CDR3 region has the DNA TGTGCCTGGAGTGGGCCGGGGGGCAGGAACACTGAAGCTTTCTTT.